These T cell receptor beta chains were read from a single sample in a study of T-cell memory formation after mild COVID-19. One entry per CDR3 protein results from TCRdb running MiXCR on the 5' RACE reads. The repertoire consists of about 350,000 distinct CDR3 sequences, with 25% to 30% occurring once and the leading ten covering about 13%. Material: PBMCs or a T cell subset sorted from them (not recorded which). Receptor source: an adult woman who had mild COVID-19 (a few samples of this study predate the infection). Cell type and time point are not known. Both conserved end residues are part of each CDR3. D genes are given only for firm matches. Some rows have no size entry. The others give once, few or many, or a class for an expanded clone.

v_call: TRBV5-5; clone_size: few; j_call: TRBJ1-5; d_call: NA; cdr3_length: 14; cdr3_aa: CASSLSWGDQPQHF; cdr3_nt: TGTGCCAGCAGCTTGTCCTGGGGAGATCAGCCCCAGCATTTT
v_call: TRBV6-2/TRBV6-3; clone_size: few; j_call: TRBJ2-1; d_call: NA; cdr3_length: 16; cdr3_aa: CASSSTLAGSYNEQFF; cdr3_nt: TGTGCCAGCAGTTCGACTTTAGCCGGCTCCTACAATGAGCAGTTCTTC
v_call: TRBV12-3/TRBV12-4; clone_size: few; j_call: TRBJ2-5; d_call: NA; cdr3_length: 11; cdr3_aa: CASSPYETQYF; cdr3_nt: TGTGCCAGCAGTCCCTATGAGACCCAGTACTTC
v_call: TRBV18; clone_size: few; j_call: TRBJ1-1; d_call: NA; cdr3_length: 16; cdr3_aa: CASSPLPGTKDTEAFF; cdr3_nt: TGTGCCAGCTCACCACTCCCTGGGACAAAGGACACTGAAGCTTTCTTT
v_call: TRBV7-9; clone_size: NA; j_call: TRBJ2-1; d_call: NA; cdr3_length: 12; cdr3_aa: CASTLGYNEQFF; cdr3_nt: TGTGCCAGCACCCTAGGATACAATGAGCAGTTCTTC
v_call: TRBV7-9; clone_size: few; j_call: TRBJ2-1; d_call: NA; cdr3_length: 13; cdr3_aa: CASSSSDRGEQFF; cdr3_nt: TGTGCCAGCAGCTCCTCCGACCGAGGGGAGCAGTTCTTC
v_call: TRBV4-1; clone_size: NA; j_call: TRBJ2-5; d_call: NA; cdr3_length: 16; cdr3_aa: CASSQVIVGVRETQYF; cdr3_nt: TGCGCCAGCAGCCAAGTAATAGTGGGGGTGCGGGAGACCCAGTACTTC
v_call: TRBV11-3; clone_size: NA; j_call: TRBJ1-1; d_call: NA; cdr3_length: 13; cdr3_aa: CASSLGTETEAFF; cdr3_nt: TGTGCCAGCAGCTTGGGCACGGAGACTGAAGCTTTCTTT
v_call: TRBV7-2; clone_size: few; j_call: TRBJ2-1; d_call: TRBD1; cdr3_length: 15; cdr3_aa: CASSLSGQGFNEQFF; cdr3_nt: TGTGCCAGCAGCTTATCTGGACAGGGGTTTAATGAGCAGTTCTTC
v_call: TRBV30; clone_size: NA; j_call: TRBJ1-1; d_call: NA; cdr3_length: 12; cdr3_aa: CAWSGGSEVPFF; cdr3_nt: TGTGCCTGGAGTGGAGGTTCGGAGGTACCTTTCTTT
v_call: TRBV2; clone_size: NA; j_call: TRBJ1-5; d_call: NA; cdr3_length: 14; cdr3_aa: CASSGEGGNQPQHF; cdr3_nt: TGTGCCAGCAGTGGAGAGGGAGGAAATCAGCCCCAGCATTTT
v_call: TRBV9; clone_size: few; j_call: TRBJ2-7; d_call: TRBD2; cdr3_length: 16; cdr3_aa: CASSASPGRGDYEQYF; cdr3_nt: TGTGCCAGCAGCGCCTCCCCAGGGCGGGGGGACTACGAGCAGTACTTC
v_call: TRBV9; clone_size: few; j_call: TRBJ2-3; d_call: NA; cdr3_length: 14; cdr3_aa: CASSVVPAADTQYF; cdr3_nt: TGTGCCAGCAGCGTAGTACCAGCAGCGGATACGCAGTATTTT
v_call: TRBV7-2; clone_size: NA; j_call: TRBJ2-1; d_call: NA; cdr3_length: 12; cdr3_aa: CASSLVMGEQFF; cdr3_nt: TGTGCCAGCAGCTTAGTGATGGGAGAGCAGTTCTTC
v_call: TRBV3-1; clone_size: few; j_call: TRBJ1-5; d_call: NA; cdr3_length: 14; cdr3_aa: CASSPSGGLRAQHF; cdr3_nt: TGTGCCAGCAGCCCGTCCGGAGGACTAAGAGCCCAGCATTTT
v_call: TRBV24-1; clone_size: NA; j_call: TRBJ1-1; d_call: NA; cdr3_length: 12; cdr3_aa: CATSDGGRRAFF; cdr3_nt: TGTGCCACCAGTGACGGGGGTCGTCGAGCTTTCTTT
v_call: TRBV10-3; clone_size: many; j_call: TRBJ2-1; d_call: NA; cdr3_length: 13; cdr3_aa: CAISGGTLPEQFF; cdr3_nt: TGTGCCATCAGTGGAGGAACTCTTCCCGAGCAGTTCTTC
v_call: TRBV7-7; clone_size: many; j_call: TRBJ2-7; d_call: NA; cdr3_length: 14; cdr3_aa: CASSPGPSSYEQYF; cdr3_nt: TGTGCTAGCAGCCCCGGCCCGAGCTCCTACGAGCAGTACTTC
v_call: TRBV18; clone_size: NA; j_call: TRBJ2-7; d_call: NA; cdr3_length: 12; cdr3_aa: CASSSRQYEQYF; cdr3_nt: TGTGCCAGCTCATCCAGACAGTACGAGCAGTACTTC
v_call: TRBV7-2; clone_size: few; j_call: TRBJ1-6; d_call: TRBD1; cdr3_length: 17; cdr3_aa: CASSLKTGGAPFSPLHF; cdr3_nt: TGTGCCAGCAGTTTAAAGACAGGGGGCGCCCCGTTTTCACCCCTCCACTTT
v_call: TRBV4-2; clone_size: once; j_call: TRBJ2-1; d_call: NA; cdr3_length: 15; cdr3_aa: CASSQVLSASGEQFF; cdr3_nt: TGTGCCAGCAGCCAAGTTCTCTCAGCGTCAGGTGAGCAGTTCTTC
v_call: TRBV7-9; clone_size: once; j_call: TRBJ2-2; d_call: NA; cdr3_length: 13; cdr3_aa: CASSLVVAWELFF; cdr3_nt: TGTGCCAGCAGCTTAGTCGTGGCTTGGGAGCTGTTTTTT
v_call: TRBV6-2/TRBV6-3; clone_size: NA; j_call: TRBJ2-1; d_call: NA; cdr3_length: 15; cdr3_aa: CASSYSSVGEAEQFF; cdr3_nt: TGTGCCAGCAGTTACTCGAGTGTCGGGGAGGCAGAGCAGTTCTTC
v_call: TRBV5-6; clone_size: NA; j_call: TRBJ2-7; d_call: TRBD1; cdr3_length: 12; cdr3_aa: CASSWEDREEYF; cdr3_nt: TGTGCCAGCAGCTGGGAGGACAGGGAGGAGTACTTC
v_call: TRBV10-3; clone_size: few; j_call: TRBJ2-7; d_call: TRBD1; cdr3_length: 15; cdr3_aa: CAISLPGTASYEQYF; cdr3_nt: TGTGCCATCAGTCTCCCCGGGACAGCGAGCTACGAGCAGTACTTC
v_call: TRBV12-3/TRBV12-4; clone_size: NA; j_call: TRBJ1-5; d_call: NA; cdr3_length: 14; cdr3_aa: CASSSLLQNQPQHF; cdr3_nt: TGTGCCAGCAGCTCCCTTCTACAGAATCAGCCCCAGCATTTT
v_call: TRBV12-5; clone_size: NA; j_call: TRBJ1-1; d_call: TRBD1; cdr3_length: 13; cdr3_aa: CASGYRQGSEAFF; cdr3_nt: TGTGCTAGTGGGTACCGACAGGGTTCTGAAGCTTTCTTT
v_call: TRBV7-9; clone_size: NA; j_call: TRBJ2-2; d_call: NA; cdr3_length: 13; cdr3_aa: CASSPTPTGELFF; cdr3_nt: TGTGCCAGCAGCCCGACACCGACCGGGGAGCTGTTTTTT